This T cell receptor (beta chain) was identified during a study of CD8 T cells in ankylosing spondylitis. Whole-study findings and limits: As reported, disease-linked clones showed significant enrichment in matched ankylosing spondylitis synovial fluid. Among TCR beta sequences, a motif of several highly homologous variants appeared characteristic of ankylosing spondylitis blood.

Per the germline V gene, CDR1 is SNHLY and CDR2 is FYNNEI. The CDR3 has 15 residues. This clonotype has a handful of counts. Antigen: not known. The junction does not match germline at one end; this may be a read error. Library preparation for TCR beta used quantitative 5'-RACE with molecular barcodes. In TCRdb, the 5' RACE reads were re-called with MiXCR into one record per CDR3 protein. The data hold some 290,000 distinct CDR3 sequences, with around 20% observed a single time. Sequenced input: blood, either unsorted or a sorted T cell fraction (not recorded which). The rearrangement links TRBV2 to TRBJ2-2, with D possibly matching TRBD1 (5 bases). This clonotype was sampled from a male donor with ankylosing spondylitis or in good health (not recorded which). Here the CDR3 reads CASTGVGASTGELFF. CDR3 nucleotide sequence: TGTGCTAGCACCGGAGTTGGGGCGAGCACCGGGGAGCTGTTTTTT.